This is a list of T cell receptor beta chains from one sample in a study of cytomegalovirus exposure and HLA in healthy donors. TCRdb's table, derived via immunoSEQ multiplex PCR, lists solely in-frame clones and lacks some. Of fewer than 250,000 clones listed, roughly 83% are singletons. Material for sequencing was PBMCs. These receptors were obtained from a boy between 2 and 10 years old in good health and CMV-seronegative. Both conserved end residues are part of each CDR3. Each record gives: clone size, J gene, D gene, V gene, CDR3 protein, CDR3 DNA. D genes are given only for firm matches. Rows may omit the clone size; those that give it use once, few, many or a size class.

>-|TRBJ1-2|TRBD1|TRBV25-1
CASGPWDSSLYGYTF
TGTGCCAGCGGGCCTTGGGACAGCTCACTCTATGGCTACACCTTC
>-|TRBJ1-5|TRBD1|TRBV12-5
CASGQGTGFNQPQHF
TGTGCTAGTGGACAGGGGACAGGCTTTAATCAGCCCCAGCATTTT
>-|TRBJ2-5|-|TRBV13
CASSKRPEETQYF
TGTGCCAGCAGCAAGCGCCCTGAAGAGACCCAGTACTTC
>-|TRBJ2-3|TRBD2|TRBV4-1
CASSQVALAGSDTQYF
TGCGCCAGCAGCCAAGTGGCACTAGCGGGATCAGATACGCAGTATTTT
>-|TRBJ2-6|-|TRBV11-2
CAAPTAGIGANVLTF
TGTGCCGCTCCCACGGCAGGGATAGGGGCCAACGTCCTGACTTTC
>-|TRBJ1-1|-|TRBV25-1
CASSELSENEAFF
TGTGCCAGCAGTGAATTATCGGAGAATGAAGCTTTCTTT
>once|TRBJ2-7|TRBD2|TRBV6-1
CASSVGAGELHYEQYF
TGTGCCAGCAGTGTAGGGGCGGGAGAACTTCACTACGAGCAGTACTTC
>-|TRBJ2-7|TRBD1|TRBV5-1
CASSLSGTGDEQYF
TGCGCCAGCAGCTTGAGTGGGACAGGCGACGAGCAGTACTTC
>-|TRBJ1-1|-|TRBV5-4
CASTLSGSNTEAFF
TGTGCCAGCACGCTTTCAGGGTCTAACACTGAAGCTTTCTTT
>-|TRBJ2-1|TRBD2|TRBV12-5
CASGLVLGLAGDLSYNEQFF
TGTGCTAGTGGTTTGGTACTGGGACTAGCGGGGGATCTCTCCTACAATGAGCAGTTCTTC
>few|TRBJ1-1|TRBD1|TRBV7-3
CASSSDRGTEAFF
TGTGCCAGCAGCTCGGACAGGGGGACTGAAGCTTTCTTT
>-|TRBJ2-5|-|TRBV7-9
CASSLAGGRQETQYF
TGTGCCAGCAGCTTAGCGGGGGGACGCCAAGAGACCCAGTACTTC
>few|TRBJ1-4|-|TRBV11-2
CASSLFLSTNEKLFF
TGTGCCAGCAGCTTATTCCTCTCAACTAATGAAAAACTGTTTTTT
>-|TRBJ2-3|TRBD2|TRBV15
CATSGGLVLSDTQYF
TGTGCCACCAGCGGGGGACTAGTTTTATCAGATACGCAGTATTTT
>-|TRBJ2-1|TRBD2|TRBV29-1
CSVAGRAQNEQFF
TGCAGCGTTGCGGGGAGGGCCCAGAATGAGCAGTTCTTC
>-|TRBJ2-7|-|TRBV30
CALTRRYEQYF
TGTGCCTTAACTAGAAGGTACGAGCAGTACTTC
>-|TRBJ2-2|-|TRBV6-5
CASRPLRDTGELFF
TGTGCCAGCAGACCCTTGCGAGATACCGGGGAGCTGTTTTTT
>-|TRBJ1-5|TRBD1|TRBV19
CASSMGQRSNQPQHF
TGTGCCAGTAGTATGGGACAGCGTAGCAATCAGCCCCAGCATTTT
>-|TRBJ2-3|-|TRBV27
CASSHGPTDTQYF
TGTGCCAGCAGCCACGGTCCCACAGATACGCAGTATTTT
>-|TRBJ2-2|TRBD2|TRBV10-2
CASSLSGGITGELFF
TGCGCCAGCTCGCTGAGCGGGGGGATCACCGGGGAGCTGTTTTTT
>-|TRBJ1-1|-|TRBV7-9
CASSRTEPYEAFF
TGTGCCAGCAGCCGGACAGAGCCTTATGAAGCTTTCTTT
>-|TRBJ2-3|TRBD2|TRBV19
CASTRLAGVTDTQYF
TGTGCCAGTACCCGACTAGCGGGTGTCACAGATACGCAGTATTTT
>-|TRBJ1-6|-|TRBV7-9
CASSLGQEINSPLHF
TGTGCCAGCAGCTTAGGACAGGAAATAAATTCACCCCTCCACTTT
>-|TRBJ2-7|-|TRBV14
CASSHSGQPISYEQYF
TGTGCCAGCAGCCACAGCGGACAGCCTATCTCCTACGAGCAGTACTTC
>-|TRBJ2-7|-|TRBV30
CAWKPGALDEQYF
TGTGCCTGGAAGCCAGGGGCCCTGGACGAGCAGTACTTC
>-|TRBJ2-1|-|TRBV6-5
CASSYSRAEQFF
TGTGCCAGCAGTTACTCACGTGCGGAGCAGTTCTTC
>few|TRBJ2-1|TRBD1|TRBV7-9
CASSPGQGGNEQFF
TGTGCCAGCAGCCCGGGACAGGGAGGCAATGAGCAGTTCTTC
>-|TRBJ2-2|TRBD1|TRBV7-2
CASSSTGGDGELFF
TGTGCCAGCAGCTCGACAGGGGGGGACGGGGAGCTGTTTTTT
>-|TRBJ1-1|TRBD1|TRBV5-6
CASSLDRGNTEAFF
TGTGCCAGCAGTTTAGACAGGGGGAACACTGAAGCTTTCTTT
>-|TRBJ1-3|-|TRBV5-1
CASSLAGPGNTIYF
TGCGCCAGCAGCTTGGCTGGGCCTGGAAACACCATATATTTT
>-|TRBJ1-1|-|TRBV18
CASSPRVRSGEGEAFF
TGTGCCAGCTCACCAAGGGTCCGATCCGGGGAGGGTGAAGCTTTCTTT
>-|TRBJ1-2|-|TRBV6-1
CASSEGSPSLYGYTF
TGTGCCAGCAGTGAAGGCTCACCCTCACTATATGGCTACACCTTC
>once|TRBJ1-2|-|TRBV29-1
CSVEPVEGYGPYGYTF
TGCAGCGTCGAACCAGTGGAGGGATACGGCCCCTATGGCTACACCTTC
>-|TRBJ2-1|-|TRBV2
CASSVVSDNEQFF
TGTGCCAGCAGTGTGGTCAGCGACAATGAGCAGTTCTTC
>once|TRBJ2-2|TRBD2|TRBV7-3
CASSLIPGGSDTGELFF
TGTGCCAGCAGCTTAATTCCGGGGGGGAGCGACACCGGGGAGCTGTTTTTT
>few|TRBJ2-4|TRBD2|TRBV9
CASSLGLAGAGSNIQYF
TGTGCCAGCAGCCTCGGGCTAGCGGGGGCGGGGAGTAACATTCAGTACTTC
>-|TRBJ2-1|-|TRBV4-2
CASSDLGGSYNEQFF
TGTGCCAGCAGCGACCTCGGCGGCTCCTACAATGAGCAGTTCTTC
>-|TRBJ1-1|TRBD1|TRBV5-1
CASSMDRAAEAFF
TGCGCCAGCAGCATGGACAGGGCGGCTGAAGCTTTCTTT
>-|TRBJ1-5|-|TRBV6-6
CATKTRGQPQHF
TGTGCCACCAAGACCCGGGGGCAGCCCCAGCATTTT
>-|TRBJ2-3|TRBD2|TRBV30
CAWSLAGPRTDTQYF
TGTGCCTGGAGTTTAGCGGGACCCCGCACAGATACGCAGTATTTT
>-|TRBJ2-1|-|TRBV5-6
CASSLASSYNEQFF
TGTGCCAGCAGCTTAGCGAGCTCCTACAATGAGCAGTTCTTC
>once|TRBJ2-7|-|TRBV7-6
CASSSRGSYEQYF
TGTGCCAGCAGCTCGCGGGGCTCCTACGAGCAGTACTTC
>-|TRBJ1-5|-|TRBV5-1
CASSARMTESNQPQHF
TGCGCCAGCAGCGCCCGGATGACAGAGAGCAATCAGCCCCAGCATTTT
>-|TRBJ2-5|TRBD2|TRBV27
CASNLAGGSQETQYF
TGTGCCAGCAACCTAGCGGGGGGCTCTCAAGAGACCCAGTACTTC
>-|TRBJ2-5|-|TRBV19
CASSMTQETQYF
TGTGCCAGTAGTATGACTCAAGAGACCCAGTACTTC
>once|TRBJ2-1|-|TRBV19
CASSIGVGGGQWQFF
TGTGCCAGTAGTATCGGGGTTGGGGGGGGGCAATGGCAGTTCTTC
>-|TRBJ2-7|TRBD1|TRBV11-2
CASSLQGPTYEQYF
TGTGCCAGCAGCCTACAGGGGCCCACCTACGAGCAGTACTTC
>-|TRBJ1-1|TRBD1|TRBV2
CASRGDSMNTEAFF
TGTGCCAGCAGGGGGGACAGCATGAACACTGAAGCTTTCTTT
>-|TRBJ2-2|-|TRBV5-6
CASSLGRTGELFF
TGTGCCAGCAGCTTGGGGAGGACCGGGGAGCTGTTTTTT
>-|TRBJ2-7|TRBD1|TRBV28
CASSHRDRGREQYF
TGTGCCAGCAGCCATAGGGACAGGGGACGGGAGCAGTACTTC
>-|TRBJ2-1|TRBD2|TRBV11-3
CASSLGGTSNEQFF
TGTGCCAGCAGCTTAGGCGGGACTAGCAATGAGCAGTTCTTC
>few|TRBJ1-4|TRBD1|TRBV2
CASSEGQGGEKLFF
TGTGCCAGCAGTGAAGGACAGGGGGGTGAAAAACTGTTTTTT
>-|TRBJ2-7|TRBD1|TRBV27
CASSSRDRSYEQYF
TGTGCCAGCAGTTCCCGGGACAGGAGCTACGAGCAGTACTTC
>-|TRBJ1-5|-|TRBV6-1
CASSEVGGYNQPQHF
TGTGCCAGCAGTGAAGTGGGAGGCTACAATCAGCCCCAGCATTTT
>few|TRBJ1-1|-|TRBV29-1
CSVQANTEAFF
TGCAGCGTACAGGCAAACACTGAAGCTTTCTTT
>-|TRBJ2-2|-|TRBV18
CASSSGELFF
TGTGCCAGCTCGTCAGGGGAGCTGTTTTTT
>-|TRBJ2-4|-|TRBV21-1
CASSKGRAAKNIQYF
TGTGCCAGCAGCAAGGGCAGGGCGGCCAAAAACATTCAGTACTTC